The 12 T cell receptor beta chains listed next were all sequenced from one sample in a study of cytomegalovirus exposure and HLA in healthy donors. PCR amplification relied on 60 Vbeta primers (plus 13 Jbeta primers). The protocol was immunoSEQ multiplex PCR, while the TCRdb copy is restricted to in-frame clones and leaves out a portion. Here the sample spans under 150,000 clones, approximately 80% being singletons. Sequencing was carried out using PBMCs. The receptors were sampled from a man aged 45-65 years in good health and CMV-seronegative.

The V and J genes are TRBV6-1 and TRBJ1-2; D possibly corresponds to TRBD1 (5 bases). V was shortened by 2 bases and J by 3 bases, with 10 bases between the two germline ends. This CDR3 region has 14 residues. The germline V gene has CDR1 MNHNS and CDR2 SASEGT. CDR3 loop: CASSEQGGDYGYTF. Here the CDR3 DNA reads TGTGCCAGCAGTGAACAGGGAGGGGACTATGGCTACACCTTC.

The sample holds one count of this clone. This sequence joins TRBV19 and TRBJ2-7; 11 bases agree with TRBD1. Trimming took 3 bases from V and 5 from J; bases not matched to a gene: 3. The CDR3 extends over 14 amino acids. In germline, CDR1 is LNHDA, CDR2 SQIVND (reference sequence). CDR3 DNA sequence: TGTGCCAGTAGTATCGGACAGGGGGCACACGAGCAGTACTTC. It yields the protein CASSIGQGAHEQYF.

This chain connects TRBV6-1 to TRBJ1-3, with D unclear. Looked up from germline, CDR1 is MNHNS and CDR2 is SASEGT. V lost 6 bases and J lost 0, with 6 bases in between. The CDR3 sequence is 13 residues long. The chain's CDR3 is CASRLASGNTIYF. Written as DNA, the CDR3 is TGTGCCAGCAGATTGGCCTCTGGAAACACCATATATTTT.

The V call is TRBV27, the J call TRBJ1-1; D not certain. Trimming cost V 3 bases and J 0 bases, with 14 bases left between them. CDR1 and CDR2 (germline): MNHEY, SMNVEV (reference sequence). The CDR3 runs 16 residues. CDR3 bases: TGTGCCAGCAGTTTTATACCTGATACAATGAACACTGAAGCTTTCTTT. The encoded protein is CASSFIPDTMNTEAFF.

This clone has only one observation. V is TRBV6-5 and J is TRBJ1-5, with D unclear. This CDR3 has 14 residues. Germline values: CDR1 MNHEY, CDR2 SVGAGI. V dropped 2 bases and J dropped 2 bases, with 7 bases sitting between them. The CDR3 nucleotides are TGTGCCAGCAGTTACGGGAGGGGCAATCAGCCCCAGCATTTT. Translated: CASSYGRGNQPQHF.

The table lists this clone with a few counts. The genes are TRBV5-1 and TRBJ2-3; 8 bases line up with TRBD2. The trim removed 3 bases at V and 2 bases at J, leaving 11 bases unmatched. The CDR3 sequence is 17 residues long. CDR1 and CDR2 from the germline V gene are SGHRS and YFSETQ. The CDR3 loop reads CASSSSPTSGLTDTQYF. For the CDR3, the DNA is TGCGCCAGCAGCTCGTCTCCCACTAGCGGACTCACAGATACGCAGTATTTT. The whole variable domain, remainder taken from reference TRBV5-1 and TRBJ2-3, is KAGVTQTPRYLIKTRGQQVTLSCSPISGHRSVSWYQQTPGQGLQFLFEYFSETQRNKGNFPGRFSGRQFSNSRSEMNVSTLELGDSALYLCASSSSPTSGLTDTQYFGPGTRLTVL.

The J gene is TRBJ1-1, the V gene TRBV28; D perhaps matches TRBD1 (6 bases). Germline V gene data show CDR1 as MDHEN and CDR2 as SYDVKM. CDR3 length: 15 amino acids. V was trimmed by 3 bases and J by 5 bases, leaving 16 bases between them. CDR3 DNA: TGTGCCAGCAGTTTCCCAGGGGCAGGTGAAACTGAAGCTTTCTTT. It encodes CASSFPGAGETEAFF.

Concerning this clone: Since no conserved phenylalanine or tryptophan closes the CDR3, a read error is the likely cause. The limits of the CDR3 on the DNA are not certain, so only TCRdb's listed CDR3 is given. The CDR3: CASRPNRSV. V and J are TRBV19 and TRBJ2-6; the D call of TRBD1 is as the table states it, not checked on the DNA. The CDR3 has 9 residues if both end residues are counted. Per the germline V gene, CDR1 is LNHDA and CDR2 is SQIVND (reference sequence).

V gene TRBV6-6 combines with J gene TRBJ1-2; perhaps TRBD1 as D (6 bases). The CDR3 has 16 residues. CDR1 is MNHNY and CDR2 is SVGAGI in the germline V gene (reference sequence). Trimming removed 6 bases at V and 6 bases at J, with 23 bases between. CDR3 loop: CASSAGIDRLRNGYTF. DNA for the CDR3: TGTGCCAGCAGCGCTGGAATAGACAGGCTGAGGAATGGCTACACCTTC.

The chain combines TRBV7-9 with TRBJ1-1, with D perhaps TRBD1 (5 bases). Trimming removed 4 bases from V and 6 bases from J, with 9 bases in between. This CDR3 has 12 residues. Germline V gene sequence: CDR1 SEHNR, CDR2 FQNEAQ (reference sequence). The CDR3 loop reads CASSWGGAEAFF. In nucleotides, the CDR3 is TGTGCCAGCAGCTGGGGCGGGGCTGAAGCTTTCTTT.

The rearrangement uses TRBV6-1 and TRBJ1-5; TRBD1 agrees at 8 bases. Germline V gene sequence: CDR1 MNHNS, CDR2 SASEGT. The V and J ends lost 2 bases and 7 bases, in that order; junction bases with no gene match: 10. The CDR3 covers 16 residues. CDR3 residues: CASSERTGSGGQPQHF. DNA for the CDR3: TGTGCCAGCAGTGAAAGGACAGGGAGCGGGGGGCAGCCCCAGCATTTT.

This clone was picked up one time. The chain combines TRBV7-9 with TRBJ2-7; perhaps TRBD2 as D (6 bases). V lost 5 bases and J 0 bases, leaving 23 bases between the germline ends. This CDR3 has 18 residues. CDR1 is SEHNR, CDR2 FQNEAQ, per germline (reference sequence). The CDR3 DNA reads TGTGCCAGCAGCCCCCGTTTGTCGGCTAGCGCGAACTCCTACGAGCAGTACTTC. Translating gives CASSPRLSASANSYEQYF. The full variable domain, completed using reference TRBV7-9 and TRBJ2-7, is DTGVSQNPRHKITKRGQNVTFRCDPISEHNRLYWYRQTLGQGPEFLTYFQNEAQLEKSRLLSDRFSAERPKGSFSTLEIQRTEQGDSAMYLCASSPRLSASANSYEQYFGPGTRLTVT.